Below, 13 T cell receptor beta chains from the same sample are listed, as sequenced in a study of OX40 agonist ivuxolimab in advanced cancers. The assay was immunoSEQ multiplex PCR, and TCRdb's table has in-frame clones only and misses some. The repertoire consists of about 25,000 clones, with approximately 78% occurring once and the leading ten covering around 1.4%. The sequencing used CD4+ or CD8+ T cells sorted from blood, collected in a trial of the OX40 agonist ivuxolimab. These receptors were collected from an adult with an advanced solid tumor such as melanoma, head and neck, liver or kidney cancer.

This chain links TRBV6-4 with TRBJ2-7, with a weak D call TRBD2 (5 bases). The CDR3 covers 13 residues. Germline CDR1 MRHNA, CDR2 SNTAGT. V was cut by 4 bases and J by 5 bases, with 12 bases left in between. The CDR3 DNA reads TGTGCCAGCAGTGGGACTGCTAGCCACGAGCAGTACTTC. Its protein product is CASSGTASHEQYF.

The J gene is TRBJ1-1, the V gene TRBV18; TRBD1 agrees at 8 bases. Looked up from germline, CDR1 is KGHSH and CDR2 is LQKENI. The CDR3 totals 13 residues. Germline trimming cut 8 bases from V and 1 base from J; bases unmatched to any gene: 3. The CDR3 region is CASKTGENTEAFF. CDR3 DNA sequence: TGTGCCAGCAAGACAGGGGAGAACACTGAAGCTTTCTTT.

The chain couples TRBV5-1 to TRBJ2-1; D call uncertain. The V gene's germline CDR1 is SGHRS and CDR2 YFSETQ. The V gene lost 0 bases and the J gene lost 10 bases, with 8 bases spanning the gap. The CDR3 has 12 residues. The chain's CDR3 is CASSLDFAEQFF. In nucleotides, the CDR3 is TGCGCCAGCAGCTTGGATTTCGCAGAGCAGTTCTTC.

The V and J genes are TRBV19 and TRBJ2-1, with D unclear. The germline gives CDR1 LNHDA, CDR2 SQIVND (reference sequence). V was clipped by 5 bases and J by 10 bases, with 15 bases between them. The CDR3 covers 13 residues. Here the CDR3 reads CASSPSGLGEQFF. The CDR3 DNA sequence: TGTGCCAGTAGTCCATCCGGGCTAGGGGAGCAGTTCTTC.

In nucleotides, the CDR3 is TGTGCCAGCAGCTTAGATTCAGGTGGAAACACCATATATTTT. Translated: CASSLDSGGNTIYF. The V and J genes are TRBV11-2 and TRBJ1-3; D is undetermined. Looked up from germline, CDR1 is SGHAT and CDR2 is FQNNGV. The germline V and J ends were trimmed by 0 bases and 3 bases, with 6 bases remaining between them. The length of the CDR3 is 14 residues.

This clone was found a few times. The V and J genes are TRBV2 and TRBJ1-2; no definite D call. V was trimmed by 7 bases and J by 4 bases, leaving 16 bases between them. Germline CDR1 is SNHLY and CDR2 is FYNNEI. The CDR3 is made up of 14 amino acids. CDR3 amino acids: CASTEQRLGYGYTF. CDR3 DNA sequence: TGTGCCAGCACCGAGCAAAGACTAGGCTATGGCTACACCTTC.

J is TRBJ2-5 and V is TRBV4-1, with 9 positions matching TRBD2. Trimming at V came to 1 base and at J to 11 bases, leaving 14 bases not matched to a gene. The germline V gene encodes CDR1 MGHRA and CDR2 YSYEKL. The CDR3 has 16 residues. In DNA, the CDR3 is TGCGCCAGCAGCCAAGGGTTTTCAGCGGGGGGTTATGAGCAGTACTTC. This gives the protein CASSQGFSAGGYEQYF.

This clone was observed a handful of times. This chain joins TRBV5-1 and TRBJ1-1; 7 bases are shared with TRBD1. The CDR3 totals 16 residues. Germline assignment: CDR1 SGHRS and CDR2 YFSETQ. Unmatched junction bases numbered 12, after V lost 4 bases and J lost 3 bases. CDR3: CASSPSDRVADTEAFF. The CDR3 DNA reads as TGCGCCAGCAGCCCCAGCGACAGGGTCGCGGACACTGAAGCTTTCTTT. Drawing the rest from reference TRBV5-1 and TRBJ1-1, the complete variable domain is KAGVTQTPRYLIKTRGQQVTLSCSPISGHRSVSWYQQTPGQGLQFLFEYFSETQRNKGNFPGRFSGRQFSNSRSEMNVSTLELGDSALYLCASSPSDRVADTEAFFGQGTRLTVV.

This clone was seen more than once but under ten times. The J gene is TRBJ1-5, the V gene TRBV28; unclear D gene. The germline V gene encodes CDR1 MDHEN and CDR2 SYDVKM. V lost 5 bases and J 4 bases, leaving 15 bases between the germline ends. CDR3 length: 15 amino acids. CDR3 residues: CASSPVGSVNQPQHF. The CDR3 DNA follows: TGTGCCAGCAGTCCGGTCGGCTCGGTTAATCAGCCCCAGCATTTT.

This clone was seen a handful of times. The gene calls are TRBV6-4 and TRBJ1-4, with 7 bases fitting TRBD1. In germline, CDR1 is MRHNA, CDR2 SNTAGT. The CDR3 is 14 amino acids. The V and J ends lost 8 bases and 3 bases, in that order; junction bases with no gene match: 6. CDR3 sequence: CASGTAPSNEKLFF. CDR3 DNA sequence: TGTGCCAGCGGGACAGCACCTTCTAATGAAAAACTGTTTTTT.

This chain joins TRBV5-1 and TRBJ2-1, with 12 bases aligning to TRBD2. CDR1 and CDR2 from the germline V gene are SGHRS and YFSETQ. The CDR3 runs 15 residues. The V segment lost 6 bases and the J segment 4 bases; nucleotides outside the gene matches: 5. The CDR3 bases are TGCGCCAGCACCGATCTAGCGGGAGGGTACAATGAGCAGTTCTTC. Its translation: CASTDLAGGYNEQFF.

The J gene is TRBJ2-1, the V gene TRBV5-5, with D perhaps matching TRBD2 (6 bases). This CDR3 is 17 amino acids long. The germline CDR1 and CDR2 sequences are SGHKS and YYEKEE (reference sequence). V dropped 0 bases and J dropped 6 bases, with 19 bases sitting between them. The CDR3: CASSLAGSLYFTNEQFF. The CDR3 DNA is TGTGCCAGCAGCTTGGCCGGGAGCCTTTATTTTACCAATGAGCAGTTCTTC.

This clone occurred once. The V and J genes are TRBV28 and TRBJ1-5; D is unclear. The ends were cut back, 2 bases at V and 10 bases at J, with 15 bases in the middle. The germline V gene has CDR1 MDHEN and CDR2 SYDVKM. The CDR3 loop spans 14 amino acids. The CDR3 coding sequence is TGTGCCAGCAGTTTAAGTCAGCTAACGCCACCCCAGCATTTT. Translation: CASSLSQLTPPQHF.